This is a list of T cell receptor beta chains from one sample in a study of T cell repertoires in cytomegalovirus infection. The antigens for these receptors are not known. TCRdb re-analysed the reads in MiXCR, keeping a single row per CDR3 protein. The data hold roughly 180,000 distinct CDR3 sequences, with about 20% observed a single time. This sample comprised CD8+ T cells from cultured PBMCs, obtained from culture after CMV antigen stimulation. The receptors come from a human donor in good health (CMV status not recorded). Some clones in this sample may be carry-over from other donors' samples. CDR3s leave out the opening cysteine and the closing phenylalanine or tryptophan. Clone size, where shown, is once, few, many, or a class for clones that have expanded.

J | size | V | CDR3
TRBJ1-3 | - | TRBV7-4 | ASSPGDRRRFSGNTIY
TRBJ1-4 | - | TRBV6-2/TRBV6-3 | ASSPPGMGELF
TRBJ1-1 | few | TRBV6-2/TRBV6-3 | ASSYSMGSEAF
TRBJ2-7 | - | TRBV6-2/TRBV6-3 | ASSPDPYYEQY
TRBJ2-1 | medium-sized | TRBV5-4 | ASSLTAGGYNEQF
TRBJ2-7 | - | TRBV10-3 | AISESVAVKSEQY
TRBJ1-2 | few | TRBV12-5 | ASGLLGIGYT
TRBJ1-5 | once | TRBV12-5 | ASDLTGSSNQPQH
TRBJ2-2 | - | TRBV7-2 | ASEGSYTGELF
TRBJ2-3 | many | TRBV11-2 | ASSLLGGAVDTQY
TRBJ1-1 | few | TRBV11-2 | ASSLDPGYTEAF
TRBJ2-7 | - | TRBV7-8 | ASSSPRGGIDEQY
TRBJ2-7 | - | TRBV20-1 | SATPDRAYEQY
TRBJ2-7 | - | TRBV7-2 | ASSPTHSYEQY
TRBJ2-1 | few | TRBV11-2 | ASSLRSRDRAYNEQF
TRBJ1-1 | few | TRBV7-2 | ATRGAPNTEAF
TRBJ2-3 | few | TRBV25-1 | ASSDHQQGEATDTQY
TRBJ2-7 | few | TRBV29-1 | SVTTGFTYEQY
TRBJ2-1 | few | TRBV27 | AAGGAYNEQF
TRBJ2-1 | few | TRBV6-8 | ASSFTGQGLYNEQF
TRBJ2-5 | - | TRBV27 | ASSLSRTGRETQY
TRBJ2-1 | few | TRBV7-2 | ASSLEFLKQF
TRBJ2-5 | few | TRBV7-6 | ASSRPRTSDFQETQY
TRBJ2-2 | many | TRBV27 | ASSFGGTGELF
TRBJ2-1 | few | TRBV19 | ASSRTSGPYNEQF
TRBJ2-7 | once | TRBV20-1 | SARAGISYEQY
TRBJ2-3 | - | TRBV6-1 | ASSATGSSTDTQY
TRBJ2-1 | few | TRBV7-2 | ASSLNADRRDPYNEQF
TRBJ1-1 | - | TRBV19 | ASSIGTGFTTEAF
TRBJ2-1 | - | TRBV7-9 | ASSLAPSNRGNEQF
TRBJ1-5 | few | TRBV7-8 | ASSLDRGRPVNQPQH
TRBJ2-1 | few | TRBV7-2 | ASSLGAGGSYNEQF
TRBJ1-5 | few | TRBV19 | ASSDSYSNQPQH
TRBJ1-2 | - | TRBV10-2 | ASSETYFYGYT
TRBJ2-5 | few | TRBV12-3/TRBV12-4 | ASRGQGLRETQY
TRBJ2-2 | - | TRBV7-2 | ASIPGTLNTGELF
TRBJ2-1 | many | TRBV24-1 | ATSDLIGGPANEQF
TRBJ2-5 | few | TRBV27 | ASSARSGGGQETQY
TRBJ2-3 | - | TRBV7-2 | ASSLAQNSGLRLLPDTQY
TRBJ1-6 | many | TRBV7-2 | ASSLLKPPGRDPLH
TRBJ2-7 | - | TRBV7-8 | ASSLATGFEQY
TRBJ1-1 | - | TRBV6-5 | ASSYAWGTEAF
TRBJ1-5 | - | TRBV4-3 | ASSRLQGNSNQPQH
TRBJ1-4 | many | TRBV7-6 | ASSHRTGLILF
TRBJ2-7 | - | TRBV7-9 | ASSLGGGNSYEQY
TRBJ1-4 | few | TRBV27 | ASSSIRTGLTNEKLF
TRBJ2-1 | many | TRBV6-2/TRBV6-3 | ASSYTGGNEQF
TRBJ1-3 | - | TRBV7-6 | ASSLGGGAGNTIY
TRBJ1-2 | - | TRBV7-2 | ASSLVPGQIPNYGYT
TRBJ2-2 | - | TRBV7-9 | ASSLASGPNTGELF
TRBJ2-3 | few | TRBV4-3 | ASSQDTERGGDTQY
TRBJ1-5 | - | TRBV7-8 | ASGWSGAQPQH
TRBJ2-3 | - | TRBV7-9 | ASSLGDRQY
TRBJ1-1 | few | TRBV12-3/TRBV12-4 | ASSPFGLSTEAF
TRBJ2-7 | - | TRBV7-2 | ASSLEGGPNYEQY